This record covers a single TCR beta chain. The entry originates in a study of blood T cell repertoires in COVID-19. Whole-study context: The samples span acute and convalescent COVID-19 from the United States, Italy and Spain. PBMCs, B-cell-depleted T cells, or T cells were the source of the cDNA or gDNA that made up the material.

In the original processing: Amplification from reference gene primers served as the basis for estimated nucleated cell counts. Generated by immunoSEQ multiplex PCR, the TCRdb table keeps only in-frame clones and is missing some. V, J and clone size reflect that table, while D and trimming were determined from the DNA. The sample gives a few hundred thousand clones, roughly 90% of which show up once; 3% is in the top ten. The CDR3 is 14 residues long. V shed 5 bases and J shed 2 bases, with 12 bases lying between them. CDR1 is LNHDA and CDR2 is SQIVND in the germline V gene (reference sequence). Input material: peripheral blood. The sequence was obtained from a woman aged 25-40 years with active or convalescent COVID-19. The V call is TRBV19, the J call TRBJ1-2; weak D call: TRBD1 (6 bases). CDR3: CASSWTALNYGYTF. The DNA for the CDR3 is TGTGCCAGTAGTTGGACAGCGTTAAACTATGGCTACACCTTC.